One sample yielded the 21 T cell receptor beta chains listed below, sequenced in a study of shared clonotypes between healthy human individuals. Sequencing was performed with immunoSEQ multiplex PCR; in TCRdb, only in-frame clones are kept and a portion is missing. The table has about 2.3 million clones, 92% seen once. Sequencing was done on a sample of naive CD4+ T cells from PBMCs. The subset was: CD45RA+ positively selected. Receptor source: a man aged 18 to 35 in good health. Some clones in this sample may be carry-over from other donors' samples.

The chain joins TRBV28 to TRBJ1-1, with a tentative D call TRBD1 (5 bases). The CDR3 runs to 16 residues. CDR1 MDHEN and CDR2 SYDVKM come from the germline V gene. Trimming removed 5 bases at V and 4 bases at J, with 20 bases between. The CDR3 bases are TGTGCCAGCAGTCGAGGGCAGGGTCGTCGGGGCACTGAAGCTTTCTTT. It yields the protein CASSRGQGRRGTEAFF. Based on the CDR3 plus reference TRBV28 and TRBJ1-1, the full variable domain is DVKVTQSSRYLVKRTGEKVFLECVQDMDHENMFWYRQDPGLGLRLIYFSYDVKMKEKGDIPEGYSVSREKKERFSLILESASTNQTSMYLCASSRGQGRRGTEAFFGQGTRLTVV.

The CDR3 nucleotides are TGTGCCAGCAGTTCTCGACCAGAGACCCAGTACTTC. Its protein product is CASSSRPETQYF. The rearrangement joins TRBV2 to TRBJ2-5, with no clear D. The CDR3 totals 12 residues. Trimming left V 5 bases short and J 4 bases short, with 8 bases between. Germline CDR1 SNHLY, CDR2 FYNNEI.

The genes are TRBV6-5 and TRBJ2-1; perhaps TRBD2 as D (5 bases). The germline CDR1 and CDR2 sequences are MNHEY and SVGAGI. V was trimmed by 5 bases and J by 8 bases, leaving 19 bases between them. The CDR3 is 15 amino acids. CDR3 region: CASSPQYLRVYEQFF. In DNA, the CDR3 is TGTGCCAGCAGTCCCCAATACCTGAGGGTTTATGAGCAGTTCTTC.

This clone has just a few counts. The V gene is TRBV6-1, the J gene TRBJ1-2; D might be TRBD1 (6 bases). The CDR3 runs 15 residues. V shed 6 bases and J shed 0 bases, with 14 bases lying between them. Looked up from germline, CDR1 is MNHNS and CDR2 is SASEGT. As DNA, the CDR3 is TGTGCCAGCAGGCTCTCGGGACACCCTAACTATGGCTACACCTTC. This gives the protein CASRLSGHPNYGYTF.

The chain joins TRBV6-1 to TRBJ1-2, with a weak D call TRBD1 (5 bases). The CDR3 runs 16 residues. The V end was cut by 1 base, the J end by 7 bases, with 19 bases between. CDR1 and CDR2 from the germline V gene are MNHNS and SASEGT. The CDR3 sequence: CASSEVVGPGGFGYTF. In DNA form, the CDR3 reads TGTGCCAGCAGTGAAGTGGTGGGGCCGGGCGGTTTTGGCTACACCTTC.

A note on this clone: Other nucleotide sequences in the sample specify the same CDR3. J is TRBJ2-3 and V is TRBV9; D gene unclear. V was clipped by 0 bases and J by 0 bases, with 8 bases between them. Germline V gives CDR1 SGDLS, CDR2 YYNGEE. The CDR3 sequence is 15 residues long. The CDR3 is CASSVGPTSTDTQYF. CDR3 DNA: TGTGCCAGCAGCGTAGGCCCCACTAGCACAGATACGCAGTATTTT.

The J gene is TRBJ2-3, the V gene TRBV5-8, with 10 bases lining up with TRBD1. The CDR3 sequence is 15 residues long. Germline lookup yields CDR1 SGHTS and CDR2 YDEGEE. V shed 4 bases and J 1 base; nucleotides not matched to a gene: 3. CDR3 nucleotides: TGTGCCAGCAGCCCCGGGACAGGGGGCACAGATACGCAGTATTTT. Its protein is CASSPGTGGTDTQYF.

The chain carries TRBV7-2 and TRBJ2-7, with D uncertain. Germline V lookup: CDR1 SGHTA, CDR2 FQGNSA. V lost 1 base, J lost 3 bases, and 25 bases lay in between. The CDR3 length is 19 residues. CDR3 loop: CASSLGTYFADEQNYEQYF. CDR3 in DNA: TGTGCCAGCAGCTTAGGGACGTACTTCGCGGACGAACAAAACTACGAGCAGTACTTC.

V and J are TRBV4-2 and TRBJ2-2, with 14 positions matching TRBD2. J gave up 1 base and V 2 bases, and 6 bases lay outside the gene matches. The germline gives CDR1 LGHNA, CDR2 YNFKEQ. The CDR3 loop spans 19 amino acids. The CDR3 nucleotides are TGTGCCAGCAGCCAAAGGGGACTAGCGGGGGACTTGAACACCGGGGAGCTGTTTTTT. As protein: CASSQRGLAGDLNTGELFF.

This clone has only one observation. The CDR3 DNA reads TGCGCCAGCAGCCAAGCGGGGGACGGCTACAATGAGCAGTTCTTC. Amino acids: CASSQAGDGYNEQFF. The rearrangement joins TRBV4-3 to TRBJ2-1; a weak D match, TRBD2 (6 bases). Germline CDR1 reads LGHNA; CDR2 reads YSLEER. Trimming cost V 1 base and J 3 bases, with 10 bases left between them. This CDR3 region has 15 residues.

This clone was seen once. The CDR3 here is CASSSLSDPGGYTF. The CDR3 DNA reads as TGCGCCAGCAGCTCCCTGAGCGATCCGGGCGGCTACACCTTC. J is TRBJ1-2 and V is TRBV5-1; D call uncertain. Germline loops: CDR1 SGHRS, CDR2 YFSETQ. Trimming shortened V by 3 bases and J by 8 bases, and 17 bases separated the two germline ends. The length of the CDR3 is 14 residues. The full variable domain, in which reference TRBV5-1 and TRBJ1-2 provide the parts outside the CDR3, is KAGVTQTPRYLIKTRGQQVTLSCSPISGHRSVSWYQQTPGQGLQFLFEYFSETQRNKGNFPGRFSGRQFSNSRSEMNVSTLELGDSALYLCASSSLSDPGGYTFGSGTRLTVV.

The chain uses TRBV7-9 and TRBJ2-7; possible D gene TRBD1, 6 bases. The V gene lost 5 bases and the J gene lost 6 bases, with 17 bases spanning the gap. Germline V lookup: CDR1 SEHNR, CDR2 FQNEAQ (reference sequence). The CDR3 is made up of 14 amino acids. CDR3 sequence (DNA): TGTGCCAGCAGCGTCCGGGACACCCTCTCCGAGCAGTACTTC. This codes for CASSVRDTLSEQYF.

Notes on this clone: In the same sample, other DNA sequences code for this CDR3. V gene TRBV6-5 combines with J gene TRBJ2-1; no firm D call. Trimming pared 6 bases from V and 2 bases from J, leaving 8 bases between. This CDR3 comprises 13 residues. Germline CDR1 is MNHEY and CDR2 is SVGAGI. The CDR3 DNA sequence: TGTGCCAGCAGAGGGCTACCCTACAATGAGCAGTTCTTC. Translated, it gives CASRGLPYNEQFF.

V and J are TRBV7-8 and TRBJ2-3; 8 bases map to TRBD2. Germline V lookup: CDR1 SGHVS, CDR2 FQNEAQ. Trimming at V came to 1 base and at J to 2 bases, leaving 2 bases not matched to a gene. This CDR3 contains 15 residues. The chain's CDR3 is CASSLVAGFTDTQYF. The DNA for the CDR3 is TGTGCCAGCAGCTTAGTAGCGGGGTTCACAGATACGCAGTATTTT.

The gene calls are TRBV25-1 and TRBJ1-6; no reliable D call. Between the trimmed V and J ends, which lost 1 base and 13 bases, there was a span of 8 bases. CDR3 length: 12 residues. Germline V lookup: CDR1 MGHDK, CDR2 SYGVNS. CDR3 residues: CASSESSGPLHF. DNA for the CDR3: TGTGCCAGCAGTGAATCCTCAGGCCCCCTCCACTTT.

The chain recombines TRBV28 with TRBJ2-5; 11 bases map to TRBD2. The ends lost 7 bases at V and 5 bases at J; junction bases unmatched: 18. The CDR3 loop spans 18 amino acids. From germline, CDR1 is MDHEN and CDR2 SYDVKM. The chain's CDR3 is CASTPGLAEKVGGETQYF. The DNA of the CDR3 is TGTGCCAGCACGCCGGGACTAGCGGAAAAAGTGGGTGGGGAGACCCAGTACTTC.

In regard to this clone: Other DNA sequences in this specimen translate into the identical CDR3. V is TRBV6-5 and J is TRBJ2-1; the match to TRBD2 covers 8 bases. The CDR3 runs 15 residues. Trimming cost V 2 bases and J 0 bases; bases outside gene matches: 0. Germline lookup yields CDR1 MNHEY and CDR2 SVGAGI. The CDR3 DNA reads TGTGCCAGCAGTTACGCGGGAGGCTCCTACAATGAGCAGTTCTTC. Translating gives CASSYAGGSYNEQFF.

V gene TRBV7-8 combines with J gene TRBJ2-7; D gene ambiguous. The CDR3 totals 15 residues. V dropped 5 bases and J dropped 5 bases, with 19 bases sitting between them. CDR1 SGHVS and CDR2 FQNEAQ come from the germline V gene. CDR3 loop: CASSPPWQPTDEQYF. CDR3 DNA: TGTGCCAGCAGCCCGCCTTGGCAGCCGACGGACGAGCAGTACTTC.

Note on this clone: The sample carries other DNA sequences with the same CDR3. The chain recombines TRBV28 with TRBJ2-7; 7 bases line up with TRBD2. Germline V gene lookup returns CDR1 MDHEN and CDR2 SYDVKM. This CDR3 is built from 12 residues. The J segment lost 1 base and the V segment lost 7 bases, leaving 1 base of the junction unmatched. CDR3 nucleotides: TGTGCCAGCACGGGGGGATCCTACGAGCAGTACTTC. Translating it yields CASTGGSYEQYF.

The chain combines TRBV30 with TRBJ2-7, with 10 bases identical to TRBD1. Losses at the gene ends were 2 bases for V and 6 bases for J; bases not matched to a gene: 16. CDR1 is GTSNPN and CDR2 is SVGIG in the germline V gene (reference sequence). The CDR3 extends over 17 amino acids. CDR3 in amino acids: CAWSPSVSGTGVSEQYF. The CDR3 nucleotides are TGTGCCTGGAGTCCCTCTGTCAGTGGGACAGGGGTAAGCGAGCAGTACTTC.

The rearrangement links TRBV21-1 to TRBJ2-7; the listed D gene, TRBD2, was not tested against the DNA. TRBV21-1 is given as a pseudogene. This CDR3 is 15 amino acids long. The CDR3 loop reads CASSTGLAGTWEQYF. Here the CDR3 DNA reads TGTGCCAGCAGCACGGGACTAGCGGGGACGTGGGAGCAGTACTTC.